The TCR beta chain under discussion was sequenced for a study of blood T cell repertoires in COVID-19. Overall study: PBMCs, B-cell-depleted T cells, or T cells were the source of the cDNA or gDNA that made up the material.

Trimming pared 4 bases from V and 9 bases from J, leaving 20 bases between. The germline gives CDR1 SGHRS, CDR2 YFSETQ. The CDR3 has 15 amino acids. Per the study methods: Estimates of nucleated cell counts were drawn from the amplification of reference gene primers. Assay: immunoSEQ multiplex PCR; the TCRdb copy retains only in-frame clones and omits some. V, J and clone size are those of that table, while D and trimming were read from the DNA. The data hold fewer than 80,000 clones, with approximately 90% observed a single time. This chain joins TRBV5-1 and TRBJ2-1; TRBD2 is a possible D gene (5 bases). This clonotype originated in a human donor in a cohort sampled during active COVID-19. Sequencing was done on a sample of peripheral blood. CDR3 nucleotide sequence: TGCGCCAGCAGCCCCCTTGGGTCTAGCTCAATTGAGCAGTTCTTC. As protein: CASSPLGSSSIEQFF.